What follows are 8 T cell receptor beta chains derived from one specimen sequenced in a study of radiation and T cells in renal cell carcinoma. The time point here: blood 4 weeks post-SBRT, at nephrectomy. Treatment in this sample: 15 Gy SBRT to primary tumor, nephrectomy 4 weeks later. Only in-frame clones appear in the TCRdb table, and some are missing; sequencing was by immunoSEQ multiplex PCR. The top ten hold over 9% of the sample, which has 150,000 to 200,000 clones, about 87% seen once. The sample here was blood, taken from a patient whose treatment included radiotherapy and nephrectomy. Every receptor here comes from a woman aged 45-60 years with renal cell carcinoma.

The gene calls are TRBV28 and TRBJ1-5; the D is unclear. V was cut by 7 bases and J by 7 bases, with 11 bases left in between. The CDR3 is 12 residues long. Per germline, CDR1 MDHEN and CDR2 SYDVKM. For the CDR3, the DNA is TGTGCCAGCACCATCAATCTGCAGCCCCAGCATTTT. Its translation: CASTINLQPQHF.

The genes are TRBV5-1 and TRBJ2-5; tentatively, D is TRBD1 or TRBD2 (5 bases each). Germline values: CDR1 SGHRS, CDR2 YFSETQ. V was clipped by 1 base and J by 1 base, with 14 bases between them. The CDR3 length is 16 residues. CDR3 nucleotides: TGCGCCAGCAGCTTGCATTCAGGGACCGCCCAAGAGACCCAGTACTTC. Translation: CASSLHSGTAQETQYF.

This chain's CDR3 is CASSLVAGYEQYF. CDR3 nucleotide sequence: TGTGCCAGCAGCTTAGTCGCGGGCTACGAGCAGTACTTC. The rearrangement joins TRBV11-1 to TRBJ2-7, with TRBD2 as a possible D gene (5 bases). The CDR3 is 13 amino acids. Per germline, CDR1 SGHAT and CDR2 FQDESV (reference sequence). Trimming stripped 1 base from V and 3 bases from J, with 7 bases between. The complete variable domain, with remaining parts taken from reference TRBV11-1 and TRBJ2-7, reads EAEVAQSPRYKITEKSQAVAFWCDPISGHATLYWYRQILGQGPELLVQFQDESVVDDSQLPKDRFSAERLKGVDSTLKIQPAELGDSAMYLCASSLVAGYEQYFGPGTRLTVT.

The chain is built from TRBV6-5 and TRBJ1-3, with D perhaps matching TRBD1 (5 bases). The V gene lost 6 bases and the J gene lost 8 bases, with 11 bases spanning the gap. Germline V lookup: CDR1 MNHEY, CDR2 SVGAGI. This CDR3 region has 12 residues. The CDR3 nucleotides read TGTGCCAGCAGCCCCGGGGGTTACACCATATATTTT. It encodes CASSPGGYTIYF.

V gene TRBV19 combines with J gene TRBJ1-1, with D maybe TRBD1 (5 bases). The CDR3 loop spans 14 amino acids. Germline-derived CDR1 and CDR2 are LNHDA and SQIVND (reference sequence). V was shortened by 7 bases and J by 5 bases, with 17 bases between the two germline ends. CDR3 region: CASTRIGGRTEAFF. In DNA, the CDR3 is TGTGCCAGTACCCGCATTGGGGGGAGGACTGAAGCTTTCTTT.

This clone was detected only once. The chain couples TRBV7-3 to TRBJ2-7; TRBD1 matches at 9 bases. CDR1 SGHTA and CDR2 FQGTGA come from the germline V gene. The CDR3 is 14 amino acids. V was clipped by 2 bases and J by 3 bases; unmatched bases: 2. CDR3: CASSLGQGIYEQYF. The CDR3 nucleotides are TGTGCCAGCAGCTTAGGACAGGGGATCTACGAGCAGTACTTC. Full variable domain (missing parts from reference TRBV7-3 and TRBJ2-7): GAGVSQTPSNKVTEKGKYVELRCDPISGHTALYWYRQSLGQGPEFLIYFQGTGAADDSGLPNDRFFAVRPEGSVSTLKIQRTERGDSAVYLCASSLGQGIYEQYFGPGTRLTVT.

The J gene is TRBJ1-5, the V gene TRBV18; D ambiguous. The germline gives CDR1 KGHSH, CDR2 LQKENI. The CDR3 extends over 17 amino acids. The V end was cut by 1 base, the J end by 11 bases, with 24 bases between. The CDR3 spells CASSPRSIRKADSAQHF. Written as DNA, the CDR3 is TGTGCCAGCTCACCACGTTCTATAAGGAAAGCGGATTCAGCCCAGCATTTT. The full variable domain, in which reference TRBV18 and TRBJ1-5 provide the parts outside the CDR3, is NAGVMQNPRHLVRRRGQEARLRCSPMKGHSHVYWYRQLPEEGLKFMVYLQKENIIDESGMPKERFSAEFPKEGPSILRIQQVVRGDSAAYFCASSPRSIRKADSAQHFGDGTRLSIL.

In regard to this clone: Relative to the germline gene, one junction end is altered; a read error may explain this. This chain joins TRBV19 and TRBJ1-1; 8 nucleotides agree with TRBD1. The CDR3 has 15 amino acids. Germline lookup yields CDR1 LNHDA and CDR2 SQIVND (reference sequence). The CDR3 DNA reads TGTGCCAGTAGTAGTGGGACAGGAAGGAACGCTGAAGCTTTCTTT. This encodes CASSSGTGRNAEAFF.